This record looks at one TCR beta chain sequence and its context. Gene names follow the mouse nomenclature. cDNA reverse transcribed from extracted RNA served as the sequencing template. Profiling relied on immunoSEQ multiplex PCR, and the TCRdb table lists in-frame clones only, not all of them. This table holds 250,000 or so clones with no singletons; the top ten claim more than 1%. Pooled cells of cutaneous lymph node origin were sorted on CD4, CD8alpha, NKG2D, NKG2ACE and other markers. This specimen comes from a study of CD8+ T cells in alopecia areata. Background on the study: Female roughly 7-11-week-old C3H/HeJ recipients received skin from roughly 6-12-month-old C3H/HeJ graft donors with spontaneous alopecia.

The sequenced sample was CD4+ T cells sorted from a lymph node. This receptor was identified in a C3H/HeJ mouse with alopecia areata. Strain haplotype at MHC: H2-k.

CDR3 bases read: TGTGCCAGCAGTATCCGCAGGGGTGGCTCC. Translation: CASSIRRGGS. The CDR3 as a whole reads CASSIRRGGSDYTF. J is TRBJ1-2 and V is TRBV19, with D possibly TRBD1 on 6 matching bases. The read comes to an end 4 residues before the CDR3 does, leaving the germline J gene to fill in the end. The germline V gene encodes CDR1 FNHDT and CDR2 SITEND (reference sequence). The CDR3 sequence is 14 residues long. With 2 bases removed from V and 4 bases from J, the gap between germline ends came to 12 bases.